These 11 T cell receptor beta chains were sequenced from one sample in a study of OX40 agonist ivuxolimab in advanced cancers. Clones were sequenced by immunoSEQ multiplex PCR, and TCRdb holds only the in-frame ones, with some missing. The sample lists over 60,000 clones; 65% to 90% were seen once. This specimen was CD4+ or CD8+ T cells sorted from blood, taken in a trial of the OX40 agonist ivuxolimab. The receptors derive from an adult with an advanced solid tumor such as melanoma, head and neck, liver or kidney cancer.

This clone occurred a few times. The rearrangement links TRBV30 to TRBJ1-1; no clear D. The CDR3 spans 13 residues. CDR1 GTSNPN and CDR2 SVGIG come from the germline V gene (reference sequence). The V end lost 2 bases, the J end lost 4 bases, and 11 bases lay between the germline ends. CDR3 nucleotides: TGTGCCTGGAGTAGTCCCCCGGGCACTGAAGCTTTCTTT. This translates into CAWSSPPGTEAFF.

This chain joins TRBV7-6 and TRBJ2-1; no definite D call. Between the trimmed V and J ends, which lost 2 bases and 5 bases, there was a span of 13 bases. The germline CDR1 and CDR2 sequences are SGHVS and FNYEAQ. This CDR3 has 15 amino acids. CDR3 in amino acids: CASSLYSSSNNEQFF. As DNA, the CDR3 is TGTGCCAGCAGCTTATACAGTTCCTCAAACAATGAGCAGTTCTTC.

The chain employs TRBV4-3 and TRBJ1-3; D uncertain. CDR1 is LGHNA and CDR2 is YSLEER in the germline V gene. This CDR3 has 15 amino acids. Trimming removed 0 bases from V and 0 bases from J, with 6 bases in between. CDR3 protein: CASSQDNNSGNTIYF. In nucleotides, the CDR3 is TGCGCCAGCAGCCAAGATAATAACTCTGGAAACACCATATATTTT.

This clone was observed once. The chain carries TRBV7-8 and TRBJ1-5, with 7 positions matching TRBD1. Trimming removed 5 bases from V and 2 bases from J; junction bases left unmatched: 3. Germline V CDR1 and CDR2: SGHVS, FQNEAQ. This CDR3 comprises 14 residues. The CDR3 region is CASSPGQGNQPQHF. CDR3 sequence (DNA): TGTGCCAGCAGCCCCGGACAGGGCAATCAGCCCCAGCATTTT.

This clone has a handful of counts. The chain employs TRBV2 and TRBJ2-2; a weak D match, TRBD1 (6 bases). V gave up 4 bases and J gave up 1 base, with 10 bases separating them. Germline V gene data show CDR1 as SNHLY and CDR2 as FYNNEI. This CDR3 has 15 amino acids. This CDR3 reads CASSANRVNTGELFF. The CDR3 coding sequence is TGTGCCAGCAGTGCGAACAGGGTGAACACCGGGGAGCTGTTTTTT.

The chain combines TRBV4-1 with TRBJ1-6, with D unclear. V lost 0 bases and J 7 bases, leaving 16 bases between the germline ends. Germline V gene data show CDR1 as MGHRA and CDR2 as YSYEKL. The CDR3 is made up of 17 amino acids. The CDR3 spells CASSQEGGPGVNSPLHF. CDR3 in DNA: TGCGCCAGCAGCCAAGAGGGAGGACCCGGGGTGAATTCACCCCTCCACTTT.

V gene TRBV7-2 combines with J gene TRBJ2-3; TRBD2 might be the D (7 bases). V shed 5 bases and J shed 12 bases, with 21 bases lying between them. CDR1 is SGHTA, CDR2 FQGNSA, per germline. The length of the CDR3 is 14 residues. The CDR3 nucleotides read TGTGCCAGCAGCAATACTAGGGACTACGGGACACAGTATTTT. Protein: CASSNTRDYGTQYF.

V usage is TRBV4-2 and J usage is TRBJ1-2; no definite D call. Trimming shortened V by 0 bases and J by 3 bases, and 8 bases separated the two germline ends. The CDR3 is 14 residues long. Germline V gene sequence: CDR1 LGHNA, CDR2 YNFKEQ. The CDR3 region is CASSQEGRDYGYTF. CDR3 bases: TGTGCCAGCAGCCAAGAGGGAAGGGACTATGGCTACACCTTC.

The chain recombines TRBV10-1 with TRBJ2-1; either TRBD1 or TRBD2 may fit D (5 bases each). Germline-derived CDR1 and CDR2 are WNHNN and SYGVQD (reference sequence). CDR3 length: 16 residues. Trimming took off 0 bases at V and 4 bases at J, with 13 bases between the two ends. CDR3 sequence (DNA): TGCGCCAGCAGTGAGTCGCGGTTATGGGGGTACAATGAGCAGTTCTTC. This gives the protein CASSESRLWGYNEQFF.

CDR3 residues: CASSLDRGGNYGYTF. In nucleotides, the CDR3 is TGCGCCAGCAGCTTGGACAGGGGTGGAAACTATGGCTACACCTTC. The chain carries TRBV5-1 and TRBJ1-2, with TRBD1 matching over 7 bases. In germline, CDR1 is SGHRS, CDR2 YFSETQ. CDR3 size: 15 residues. V gave up 0 bases and J gave up 2 bases; unmatched junction bases: 4. Full variable domain (rest looked up from reference TRBV5-1 and TRBJ1-2): KAGVTQTPRYLIKTRGQQVTLSCSPISGHRSVSWYQQTPGQGLQFLFEYFSETQRNKGNFPGRFSGRQFSNSRSEMNVSTLELGDSALYLCASSLDRGGNYGYTFGSGTRLTVV.

Note on this clone: The junction departs from the called germline gene at one end, perhaps through a read error. The chain couples TRBV11-2 to TRBJ1-3; D might be TRBD1 (5 bases). The CDR3 runs to 15 residues. From germline, CDR1 is SGHAT and CDR2 FQNNGV. CDR3 loop: CASSLESRVGNTIYF. CDR3 nucleotide sequence: TGTGCCAGCAGCCTAGAGTCCAGGGTAGGAAACACCATATATTTT.